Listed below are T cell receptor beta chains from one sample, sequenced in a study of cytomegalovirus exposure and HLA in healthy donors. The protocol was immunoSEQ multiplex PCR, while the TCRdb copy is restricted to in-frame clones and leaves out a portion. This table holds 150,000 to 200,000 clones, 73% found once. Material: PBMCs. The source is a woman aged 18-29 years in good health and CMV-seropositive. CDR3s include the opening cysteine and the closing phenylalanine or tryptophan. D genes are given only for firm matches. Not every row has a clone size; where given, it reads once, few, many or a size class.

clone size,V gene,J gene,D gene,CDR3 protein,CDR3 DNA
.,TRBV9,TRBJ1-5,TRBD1,CASSVSGTGNQPQHF,TGTGCCAGCAGCGTCTCCGGGACAGGGAATCAGCCCCAGCATTTT
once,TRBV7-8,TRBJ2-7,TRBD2,CASSQTLAVYYEQYF,TGTGCCAGCAGCCAGACTCTAGCGGTCTACTACGAGCAGTACTTC
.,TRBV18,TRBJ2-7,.,CASSPNRPNSYEQYF,TGTGCCAGCTCACCAAACAGGCCGAATTCCTACGAGCAGTACTTC
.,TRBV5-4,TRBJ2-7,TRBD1,CASSMPDRGRSYEQYF,TGTGCCAGCAGCATGCCGGACAGGGGGCGCAGTTACGAGCAGTACTTC
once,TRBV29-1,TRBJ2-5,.,CSVVPGSRETQYF,TGCAGCGTAGTCCCGGGGTCTCGGGAGACCCAGTACTTC
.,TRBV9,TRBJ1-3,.,CASSVAADSRISGNTIYF,TGTGCCAGCAGCGTAGCTGCGGACAGCCGGATCTCTGGAAACACCATATATTTT
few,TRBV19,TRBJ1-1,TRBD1,CASSIGTGIWNTEAFF,TGTGCCAGTAGTATCGGGACAGGGATCTGGAACACTGAAGCTTTCTTT
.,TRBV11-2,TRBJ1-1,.,CASSPGWGPNTEAFF,TGTGCCAGCAGCCCCGGGTGGGGCCCGAACACTGAAGCTTTCTTT
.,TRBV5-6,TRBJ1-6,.,CASSPRALSYNSPLHF,TGTGCCAGCAGCCCCCGCGCCCTCTCCTATAATTCACCCCTCCACTTT
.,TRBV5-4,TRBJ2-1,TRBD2,CASSFGGGGPGDEQFF,TGTGCCAGCAGCTTCGGGGGCGGGGGGCCTGGGGATGAGCAGTTCTTC
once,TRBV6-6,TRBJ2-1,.,CASLTGSYNEQFF,TGTGCCAGCTTGACAGGTTCCTACAATGAGCAGTTCTTC
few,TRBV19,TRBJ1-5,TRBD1,CASSVRGQHSNQPQHF,TGTGCCAGTAGTGTCCGGGGACAGCATAGCAATCAGCCCCAGCATTTT
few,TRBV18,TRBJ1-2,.,CASSPQGEDYGYTF,TGTGCCAGCTCACCACAGGGAGAGGACTATGGCTACACCTTC
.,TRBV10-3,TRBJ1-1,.,CAISESEGTTEAFF,TGTGCCATCAGTGAGTCGGAGGGCACCACTGAAGCTTTCTTT
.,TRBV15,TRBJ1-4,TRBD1,CATSRGQGAGEKLFF,TGTGCCACCAGCAGAGGGCAGGGGGCAGGAGAAAAACTGTTTTTT
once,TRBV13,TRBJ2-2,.,CASSSRTGELFF,TGTGCCAGCAGCTCCCGCACCGGGGAGCTGTTTTTT
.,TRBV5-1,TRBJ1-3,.,CASSFNTPTAGQSSGNTIYF,TGCGCCAGCAGTTTTAATACTCCGACGGCAGGGCAATCCTCTGGAAACACCATATATTTT
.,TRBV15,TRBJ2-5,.,CATSRASQETQYF,TGTGCCACCAGCAGAGCCAGCCAAGAGACCCAGTACTTC
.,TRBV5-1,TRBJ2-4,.,CASSLGGLSVAKNIQYF,TGCGCCAGCAGCTTGGGGGGACTCTCCGTAGCCAAAAACATTCAGTACTTC
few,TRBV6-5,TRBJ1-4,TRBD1,CASSYSGGFEKLFF,TGTGCCAGCAGTTACTCAGGGGGCTTTGAAAAACTGTTTTTT
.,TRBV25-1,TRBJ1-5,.,CASREEGAQPQHF,TGTGCCAGCAGGGAGGAGGGAGCTCAGCCCCAGCATTTT
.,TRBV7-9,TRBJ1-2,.,CASSLPGGEDYGYTF,TGTGCCAGCAGCTTACCTGGGGGCGAGGACTATGGCTACACCTTC
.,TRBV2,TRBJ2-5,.,CASRRSPRETQYF,TGTGCCAGCAGGCGGTCCCCACGGGAGACCCAGTACTTC
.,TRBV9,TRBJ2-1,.,CASSDRPEGLYNEQFF,TGTGCCAGCAGCGACCGCCCGGAGGGGCTTTACAATGAGCAGTTCTTC
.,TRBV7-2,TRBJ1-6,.,CASSLGTRGYNSPLHF,TGTGCCAGCAGCTTAGGCACCCGGGGTTATAATTCACCCCTCCACTTT
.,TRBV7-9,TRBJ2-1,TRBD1,CASSLSSGTGVYNEQFF,TGTGCCAGCAGCTTAAGTTCGGGGACAGGGGTATACAATGAGCAGTTCTTC
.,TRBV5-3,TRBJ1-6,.,CARSLSGAPNSPLHF,TGTGCCAGAAGCTTGTCTGGGGCGCCGAATTCACCCCTCCACTTT
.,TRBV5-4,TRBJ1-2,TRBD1,CASSLGQGAQGYGYTF,TGTGCCAGCAGTTTGGGACAGGGGGCGCAAGGCTATGGCTACACCTTC
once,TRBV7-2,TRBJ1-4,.,CASSRSGDLYEKLFF,TGTGCCAGCAGCCGTTCAGGCGATCTCTACGAAAAACTGTTTTTT
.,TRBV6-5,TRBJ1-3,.,CATRGGVGNTIYF,TGTGCCACCCGAGGAGGGGTAGGAAACACCATATATTTT
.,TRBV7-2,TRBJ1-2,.,CASSSYGGSDYGYTF,TGTGCCAGCAGCTCGTACGGGGGTTCGGACTATGGCTACACCTTC
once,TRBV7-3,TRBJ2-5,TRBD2,CASSLSGGAGETQYF,TGTGCCAGCAGCTTAAGCGGGGGGGCCGGGGAGACCCAGTACTTC
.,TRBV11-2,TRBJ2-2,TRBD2,CASSLRPGLARTGELFF,TGTGCCAGCAGCTTACGACCGGGACTAGCGCGCACCGGGGAGCTGTTTTTT
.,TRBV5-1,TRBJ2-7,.,CASSFGAYEQYF,TGCGCCAGCAGCTTTGGAGCGTACGAGCAGTACTTC
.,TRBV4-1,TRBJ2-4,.,CASSQTGPTSLYF,TGCGCCAGCAGCCAAACAGGACCCACTAGCTTGTACTTC
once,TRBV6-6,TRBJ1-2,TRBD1,CASSLLGDRVRAYTF,TGTGCCAGCAGCCTATTGGGGGACAGGGTTCGTGCCTACACCTTC
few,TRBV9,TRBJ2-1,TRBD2,CASSVTGLAHEQFF,TGTGCCAGCAGCGTTACGGGACTAGCCCATGAGCAGTTCTTC
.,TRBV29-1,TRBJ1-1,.,CSVVGVLGTEAFF,TGCAGCGTTGTCGGGGTTTTGGGCACTGAAGCTTTCTTT
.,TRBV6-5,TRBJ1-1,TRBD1,CASSTRTGDEAFF,TGTGCCAGCAGTACCCGGACAGGGGATGAAGCTTTCTTT
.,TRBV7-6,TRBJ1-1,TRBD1,CASSPRQGAQGSEAFF,TGTGCCAGCAGCCCACGACAGGGGGCGCAGGGGTCTGAAGCTTTCTTT
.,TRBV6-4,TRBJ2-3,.,CASSDGGGGDTQYF,TGTGCCAGCAGTGACGGTGGGGGAGGAGATACGCAGTATTTT
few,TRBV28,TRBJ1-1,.,CASSSRGGRNTEAFF,TGTGCCAGCAGCTCCCGCGGGGGGCGGAACACTGAAGCTTTCTTT